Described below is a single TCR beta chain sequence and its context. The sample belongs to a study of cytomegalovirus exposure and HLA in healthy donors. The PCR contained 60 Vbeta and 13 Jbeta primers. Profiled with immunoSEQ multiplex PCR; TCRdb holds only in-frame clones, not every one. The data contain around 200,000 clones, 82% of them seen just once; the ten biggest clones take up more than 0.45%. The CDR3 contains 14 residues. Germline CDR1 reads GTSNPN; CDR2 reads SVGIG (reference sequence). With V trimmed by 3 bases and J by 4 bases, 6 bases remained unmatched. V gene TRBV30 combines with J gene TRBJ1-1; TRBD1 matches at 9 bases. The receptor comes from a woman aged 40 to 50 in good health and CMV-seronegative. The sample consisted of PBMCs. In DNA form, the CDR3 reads TGTGCCTGGAGCCCCGACAGGGGGTTCACTGAAGCTTTCTTT. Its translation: CAWSPDRGFTEAFF.